A single sample is the source of the 18 T cell receptor beta chains below, sequenced in a study of blood T cells in healthy people across ages. Next came a second PCR, run for roughly 6 to 11 cycles, which used a sample-barcoded 5' primer along with a J-beta primer mix. TCRdb independently ran MiXCR on the 5' RACE reads; one entry per CDR3 protein. Of 1.5 million to 1.8 million distinct CDR3 sequences listed, approximately 43% were seen once; the top ten hold approximately 4%. Sequenced input: blood. These receptors all come from a woman younger than 30 in good health.

The V and J genes are TRBV5-1 and TRBJ2-7, with D possibly being TRBD1 (6 bases). The CDR3 is 16 amino acids. Trimming removed 4 bases from V and 0 bases from J, with 17 bases in between. Germline V gene data show CDR1 as SGHRS and CDR2 as YFSETQ. Written as DNA, the CDR3 is TGCGCCAGCAGCCAATTCCCAGGGGATAACTCCTACGAGCAGTACTTC. Encoded protein: CASSQFPGDNSYEQYF. Full variable domain (missing parts from reference TRBV5-1 and TRBJ2-7): KAGVTQTPRYLIKTRGQQVTLSCSPISGHRSVSWYQQTPGQGLQFLFEYFSETQRNKGNFPGRFSGRQFSNSRSEMNVSTLELGDSALYLCASSQFPGDNSYEQYFGPGTRLTVT.

The chain combines TRBV25-1 with TRBJ2-5; TRBD1 might be the D (5 bases). Germline assignment: CDR1 MGHDK and CDR2 SYGVNS. The CDR3 has 15 amino acids. V lost 5 bases and J 5 bases, leaving 18 bases between the germline ends. The CDR3 is CASSLSLSAGETQYF. Written as DNA, the CDR3 is TGTGCCAGCAGTCTCTCTCTCTCGGCAGGGGAGACCCAGTACTTC.

The J gene is TRBJ2-1, the V gene TRBV7-2; D ambiguous. CDR1 is SGHTA and CDR2 is FQGNSA in the germline V gene. The CDR3 extends over 16 amino acids. V lost 7 bases, J lost 4 bases, and 20 bases lay in between. The CDR3 is CASITNSARDYNEQFF. For the CDR3, the DNA is TGTGCCAGCATCACTAACTCAGCTAGGGATTACAATGAGCAGTTCTTC.

The chain couples TRBV15 to TRBJ2-5; 8 bases fit TRBD1. Germline assignment: CDR1 LNHNV and CDR2 YYDKDF (reference sequence). V shed 3 bases, J shed 2 bases, and the junction held 5 bases outside the gene matches. This CDR3 is 15 amino acids long. The CDR3 spells CATSRDRDFQETQYF. The CDR3 nucleotides read TGTGCCACCAGCAGGGACAGGGATTTTCAAGAGACCCAGTACTTC.

The chain couples TRBV2 to TRBJ2-1; a weak D match, TRBD2 (6 bases). The V end was cut by 10 bases, the J end by 10 bases, with 23 bases between. Germline V gene data show CDR1 as SNHLY and CDR2 as FYNNEI. This CDR3 region has 14 residues. CDR3 sequence (DNA): TGTGCCAACAGCGATAACGGGAGTGACGACGAGCAGTTCTTC. Translating gives CANSDNGSDDEQFF.

V and J are TRBV27 and TRBJ2-1; tentative D call: TRBD2 (6 bases). Germline V CDR1 and CDR2: MNHEY, SMNVEV (reference sequence). The V end was cut by 5 bases, the J end by 8 bases, with 22 bases between. The length of the CDR3 is 16 residues. The CDR3 spells CASSAQTAGSNDEQFF. The CDR3 DNA reads TGTGCCAGCAGTGCCCAGACAGCGGGCTCAAACGATGAGCAGTTCTTC.

The chain carries TRBV18 and TRBJ1-6; 7 bases match TRBD1. V trimming: 6 bases; J trimming: 10 bases; junction bases outside the gene matches: 9. Germline lookup yields CDR1 KGHSH and CDR2 LQKENI. This CDR3 is built from 14 residues. The chain's CDR3 is CASSSGTAASPLHF. As DNA, the CDR3 is TGTGCCAGCTCCTCCGGGACAGCGGCCTCACCCCTCCACTTT.

This clonotype showed up just a few times. This chain links TRBV20-1 with TRBJ1-1; 8 bases map to TRBD1. The length of the CDR3 is 17 residues. From germline, CDR1 is DFQATT and CDR2 SNEGSKA (reference sequence). J gave up 1 base and V 6 bases, and 16 bases lay outside the gene matches. CDR3 amino acids: CSAPPRDRSKQNTEAFF. The DNA of the CDR3 is TGCAGTGCCCCCCCCAGGGACAGGAGTAAACAGAACACTGAAGCTTTCTTT.

This sequence joins TRBV5-6 and TRBJ2-2; D assignment may be TRBD1 or TRBD2 (5 bases each). Looked up from germline, CDR1 is SGHDT and CDR2 is YYEEEE. The CDR3 contains 16 residues. V was cut by 0 bases and J by 3 bases, with 12 bases left in between. Here the CDR3 DNA reads TGTGCCAGCAGCTTGGTGGGGACGGAGGACACCGGGGAGCTGTTTTTT. This encodes CASSLVGTEDTGELFF.

In DNA form, the CDR3 reads TGTGCCAGCAGTTTAGGTGCAGGAGTGTACTTC. This codes for CASSLGAGVYF. The J gene is TRBJ2-7, the V gene TRBV12-3 or TRBV12-4; D is unresolved. Trimming left V 1 base short and J 12 bases short, with 10 bases between. The CDR3 is made up of 11 amino acids.

The rearrangement joins TRBV6-6 to TRBJ1-5, with unresolved D. V was cut by 8 bases and J by 3 bases, with 11 bases left in between. The CDR3 is made up of 13 amino acids. Germline V lookup: CDR1 MNHNY, CDR2 SVGAGI (reference sequence). Here the CDR3 DNA reads TGTGCCAGCTTTTCCAGCTTCAATCAGCCCCAGCATTTT. It encodes CASFSSFNQPQHF.

This clonotype has a handful of counts. This sequence joins TRBV6-2 or TRBV6-3 and TRBJ2-1; maybe TRBD2 (5 bases). Trimming removed 2 bases from V and 0 bases from J, with 20 bases in between. CDR3 length equals 19 residues. CDR1 is MNHEY, CDR2 SVGEGT, per germline. The CDR3 DNA reads as TGTGCCAGCAGTTACCCGGACTTGACTGATTATAGCTCCTACAATGAGCAGTTCTTC. This gives the protein CASSYPDLTDYSSYNEQFF.

The table lists this clonotype with a few counts. The V gene is TRBV4-3, the J gene TRBJ1-2; D is undetermined. Germline assignment: CDR1 LGHNA and CDR2 YSLEER. The CDR3 length is 13 residues. The V end was cut by 5 bases, the J end by 8 bases, with 15 bases between. CDR3 residues: CASSDRASYGYTF. The CDR3 DNA follows: TGCGCCAGCAGCGACCGGGCATCTTACGGCTACACCTTC.

This clonotype has more than one count but fewer than ten. The chain has TRBV6-5 and TRBJ2-1; D remains unclear. This CDR3 comprises 14 residues. V was trimmed by 6 bases and J by 0 bases, leaving 9 bases between them. Per germline, CDR1 MNHEY and CDR2 SVGAGI. The CDR3 DNA reads TGTGCCAGCAGACTGTGGAGCTCCTACAATGAGCAGTTCTTC. It specifies CASRLWSSYNEQFF.

This clonotype was seen just once. The chain couples TRBV15 to TRBJ2-1; TRBD1 is a possible D gene (5 bases). The better agreement between TRBJ2-7 and the DNA end casts doubt on the J call. The germline V gene encodes CDR1 LNHNV and CDR2 YYDKDF (reference sequence). This CDR3 comprises 13 residues. CDR3 in DNA: TGTGCCAGTGGTAGGGGCGGAGACAATGAGCAGTACTTC. It translates to CASGRGGDNEQYF.

This clonotype was seen a handful of times. A much larger clonotype is one base distant, so this may be a read error. The genes are TRBV12-3 or TRBV12-4 and TRBJ2-1; the D call may be TRBD1 or TRBD2 (6 bases each). The CDR3 spans 14 residues. Deletions cut 5 bases from V and 13 bases from J, with 21 bases between. In DNA, the CDR3 is TGTGCCAGCAGTGCCCGGGTGAGGGGGGAGACCCAGTTCTTC. Its translation is CASSARVRGETQFF.

This clonotype was seen a few times. The chain employs TRBV5-1 and TRBJ2-1; D perhaps matches TRBD1 (6 bases). Looked up from germline, CDR1 is SGHRS and CDR2 is YFSETQ. The CDR3 contains 14 residues. Trimming shortened V by 4 bases and J by 3 bases, and 11 bases separated the two germline ends. DNA for the CDR3: TGCGCCAGCAGCAAACACAGGGACTACAATGAGCAGTTCTTC. Amino acids: CASSKHRDYNEQFF.

There are a few counts of this clonotype. The chain links TRBV5-6 to TRBJ2-1; TRBD1 matches 7 bases. V was clipped by 0 bases and J by 8 bases; unmatched bases: 5. Germline CDR1 SGHDT, CDR2 YYEEEE. The CDR3 runs 14 residues. Written as DNA, the CDR3 is TGTGCCAGCAGCTTGGTCGGGACAGCGGATGAGCAGTTCTTC. Translation: CASSLVGTADEQFF. Using reference TRBV5-6 and TRBJ2-1 for the parts outside the CDR3, the full variable domain is DAGVTQSPTHLIKTRGQQVTLRCSPKSGHDTVSWYQQALGQGPQFIFQYYEEEERQRGNFPDRFSGHQFPNYSSELNVNALLLGDSALYLCASSLVGTADEQFFGPGTRLTVL.